This passage covers 20 T cell receptor beta chains from one sample sequenced in a study of blood T cells in healthy people across ages (dated by TCRdb to the mid-2010s). The library was built by means of 5' RACE. Sequencing was performed on an Illumina HiSeq 2500. The second PCR ran for roughly 6 to 11 cycles and used a J-beta primer mix along with a sample-barcoded 5' primer. In-frame beta chains were kept once TCRdb had trimmed the public reads at Q25 with fastp and called clones with MiXCR. All rows with the same CDR3 protein become a single entry with the most common DNA and genes. For this sample the table gives about 580,000 distinct CDR3 sequences, of which around half were detected only once. 20% to 25% of the sample is in the top ten clones. Input material: blood. All receptors come from a man at least 80 years old in good health.

V is TRBV18 and J is TRBJ1-6; D unresolved. V gave up 3 bases and J gave up 14 bases, with 14 bases separating them. Per the germline V gene, CDR1 is KGHSH and CDR2 is LQKENI. CDR3 length equals 13 residues. DNA of the CDR3: TGTGCCAGCTCACCTTCGGGAGAAGGAGCCCTCCACTTT. Residues: CASSPSGEGALHF.

This clonotype has a count of ten or more. The rearrangement joins TRBV6-5 to TRBJ2-7, with D perhaps TRBD1 (7 bases). Germline V CDR1 and CDR2: MNHEY, SVGAGI. V was clipped by 6 bases and J by 0 bases, with 18 bases between them. CDR3 length: 16 residues. For the CDR3, the DNA is TGTGCCAGCAGCAAAGCAGGGGGGCGGACCTCCTACGAGCAGTACTTC. The encoded protein is CASSKAGGRTSYEQYF.

There are many counts of this clonotype. V and J are TRBV7-9 and TRBJ1-2, with a possible D match to TRBD1 (5 bases). The CDR3 spans 16 residues. CDR1 and CDR2 from the germline V gene are SEHNR and FQNEAQ (reference sequence). Deletions cut 1 base from V and 0 bases from J, with 12 bases between. The DNA for the CDR3 is TGTGCCAGCAGCTTAGGAGGGGAGGAGACTAACTATGGCTACACCTTC. As protein: CASSLGGEETNYGYTF.

This clonotype showed up just a few times. This sequence joins TRBV5-1 and TRBJ2-1; D is perhaps TRBD2 (5 bases). The V end was cut by 0 bases, the J end by 5 bases, with 12 bases between. The CDR3 extends over 15 amino acids. Germline CDR1 reads SGHRS; CDR2 reads YFSETQ. CDR3 region: CASSLEVASNNEQFF. CDR3 DNA: TGCGCCAGCAGCTTGGAGGTAGCGTCGAACAATGAGCAGTTCTTC.

This clonotype was seen more than once but under ten times. J is TRBJ2-7 and V is TRBV7-2, with 9 nucleotides matching TRBD2. V shed 1 base, J shed 2 bases, and the junction held 9 bases outside the gene matches. The CDR3 sequence is 17 residues long. CDR1 and CDR2 from the germline V gene are SGHTA and FQGNSA. This CDR3 reads CASSLDPSGRPTYEQYF. The CDR3 DNA reads TGTGCCAGCAGCTTAGATCCCAGCGGGAGGCCTACCTACGAGCAGTACTTC.

The J gene is TRBJ2-4, the V gene TRBV5-1; 12 bases fit TRBD2. With 3 bases clipped from V and 6 bases from J, the junction kept 7 bases outside the gene matches. Germline CDR1 SGHRS, CDR2 YFSETQ. The CDR3 length is 16 residues. The CDR3 DNA sequence: TGCGCCAGCAGCTCCAGACTAGCGGGGGAGGCAAACATTCAGTACTTC. This encodes CASSSRLAGEANIQYF.

Only a few counts were recorded for this clonotype. CDR3 sequence: CSARQGAGKNIQYF. For the CDR3, the DNA is TGCAGTGCCCGGCAGGGAGCTGGCAAAAACATTCAGTACTTC. This chain uses TRBV20-1 with TRBJ2-4; D possibly uses TRBD1 or TRBD2 (5 bases each). Trimming removed 6 bases at V and 3 bases at J, with 15 bases between. Germline loops: CDR1 DFQATT, CDR2 SNEGSKA (reference sequence). The CDR3 spans 14 residues.

This chain links TRBV12-3 or TRBV12-4 with TRBJ2-7; the D is unclear. The ends were cut back, 5 bases at V and 0 bases at J, with 11 bases in the middle. The CDR3 sequence is 14 residues long. CDR3 bases: TGTGCCAGCAGTCAGTCGGGCCTCTCCTACGAGCAGTACTTC. Protein: CASSQSGLSYEQYF.

This clonotype was detected only a few times. V is TRBV6-1 and J is TRBJ2-5, with unresolved D. The CDR3 covers 13 residues. CDR1 MNHNS and CDR2 SASEGT come from the germline V gene. V lost 4 bases, J lost 1 base, and 7 bases lay in between. Here the CDR3 DNA reads TGTGCCAGCAGTGTTAGATTCCAAGAGACCCAGTACTTC. This sequence encodes CASSVRFQETQYF.

The table lists this clonotype with many counts. This chain links TRBV29-1 with TRBJ2-7; TRBD1 matches at 11 bases. Germline trimming cut 4 bases from V and 5 bases from J; bases unmatched to any gene: 7. CDR1 and CDR2 from the germline V gene are SQVTM and ANQGSEA. The CDR3 spans 14 residues. In DNA form, the CDR3 reads TGCAGCGTTGGGGGGACAGGGGGTATGAACGAGCAGTACTTC. Its protein product is CSVGGTGGMNEQYF.

This clonotype turned up a few times. The chain joins TRBV10-3 to TRBJ2-7, with TRBD1 matching 7 bases. CDR1 ENHRY and CDR2 SYGVKD come from the germline V gene. Losses at the gene ends were 2 bases for V and 3 bases for J; bases not matched to a gene: 1. CDR3 length equals 13 residues. The CDR3 nucleotides read TGTGCCATCAGTGAGGCAGGGGGCTACGAGCAGTACTTC. As protein: CAISEAGGYEQYF.

This clonotype was seen many times. An end of the junction differs from the germline gene, which may be a read error. The chain is built from TRBV18 and TRBJ2-3, with TRBD2 matching 10 bases. There are 14 residues in the CDR3. Germline V gives CDR1 KGHSH, CDR2 LQKENI. For the CDR3, the DNA is TGCGCCAGCAGTGGGACTAGCGGCACAGATACGCAGTATTTT. This gives the protein CASSGTSGTDTQYF. Full variable domain (rest looked up from reference TRBV18 and TRBJ2-3): NAGVMQNPRHLVRRRGQEARLRCSPMKGHSHVYWYRQLPEEGLKFMVYLQKENIIDESGMPKERFSAEFPKEGPSILRIQQVVRGDSAAYFCASSGTSGTDTQYFGPGTRLTVL.

Only a few counts were recorded for this clonotype. The chain has TRBV5-1 and TRBJ2-1, with 8 bases identical to TRBD1. Germline V gene lookup returns CDR1 SGHRS and CDR2 YFSETQ. With 4 bases clipped from V and 9 bases from J, the junction kept 6 bases outside the gene matches. This CDR3 has 13 residues. CDR3 bases: TGCGCCAGCAGCCATGGACAGGGCGGTGAGCAGTTCTTC. It encodes CASSHGQGGEQFF.

This clonotype was seen at least ten times. The rearrangement joins TRBV6-5 to TRBJ2-5; either TRBD1 or TRBD2 may supply D (7 bases each). The CDR3 spans 18 residues. Trimming shortened V by 3 bases and J by 0 bases, and 20 bases separated the two germline ends. CDR1 and CDR2 (germline): MNHEY, SVGAGI. CDR3 amino acids: CASSYEGRGLGYQETQYF. DNA of the CDR3: TGTGCCAGCAGTTATGAGGGGAGGGGGCTCGGGTACCAAGAGACCCAGTACTTC.

This clonotype was counted between two and nine times. The chain combines TRBV27 with TRBJ2-1; the D gene is possibly TRBD2 (5 bases). This CDR3 is 14 amino acids long. Trimming took 5 bases from V and 3 from J, leaving 11 bases between them. CDR1 and CDR2 (germline): MNHEY, SMNVEV (reference sequence). CDR3 in DNA: TGTGCCAGCAGTGTAAGCGGAGTCTACAATGAGCAGTTCTTC. It codes for CASSVSGVYNEQFF.

The J gene is TRBJ1-5, the V gene TRBV10-3, with D uncertain. This CDR3 has 16 amino acids. CDR1 and CDR2 (germline): ENHRY, SYGVKD. V lost 0 bases and J lost 1, with 10 bases in between. CDR3 DNA sequence: TGTGCCATCAGTGAGTCGAACAAGGGCAGCAATCAGCCCCAGCATTTT. Translated: CAISESNKGSNQPQHF.

At least ten counts were recorded for this clonotype. This sequence joins TRBV6-5 and TRBJ2-7, with 7 nucleotides matching TRBD1. Looked up from germline, CDR1 is MNHEY and CDR2 is SVGAGI. The CDR3 is 15 amino acids. The V segment lost 5 bases and the J segment 2 bases; nucleotides outside the gene matches: 9. The DNA for the CDR3 is TGTGCCAGCAGTAATGATTACAGGGGACCCTACGAGCAGTACTTC. Translated, it gives CASSNDYRGPYEQYF.

The J gene is TRBJ2-1, the V gene TRBV20-1; 9 nucleotides line up with TRBD2. From germline, CDR1 is DFQATT and CDR2 SNEGSKA (reference sequence). This CDR3 is built from 15 residues. V shed 3 bases, J shed 9 bases, and the junction held 12 bases outside the gene matches. The CDR3 DNA is TGCAGTGCTAGTATCGCTAGCGGGGTGTCTGGTGAGCAGTTCTTC. It is translated as CSASIASGVSGEQFF.

The chain combines TRBV20-1 with TRBJ2-3; tentative D call: TRBD2 (5 bases). The CDR3 contains 11 residues. Germline loops: CDR1 DFQATT, CDR2 SNEGSKA (reference sequence). CDR3 sequence reads: CRMDFTDTQYF. CDR3 DNA sequence: TGCAGGATGGACTTCACAGATACGCAGTATTTT.

A note on this clonotype: At one end, the junction sequence differs from germline, possibly due to a read error. The V and J genes are TRBV11-2 and TRBJ2-1; TRBD1 is a possible D gene (6 bases). Germline V lookup: CDR1 SGHAT, CDR2 FQNNGV. The CDR3 consists of 16 residues. The CDR3 region is CASSLDDRRSYYEQFF. CDR3 in DNA: TGTGCCAGCAGCTTAGATGACAGGAGATCCTACTATGAGCAGTTCTTC. Full variable domain (remainder filled in from reference TRBV11-2 and TRBJ2-1): EAGVAQSPRYKIIEKRQSVAFWCNPISGHATLYWYQQILGQGPKLLIQFQNNGVVDDSQLPKDRFSAERLKGVDSTLKIQPAKLEDSAVYLCASSLDDRRSYYEQFFGPGTRLTVL.